Shown below are 18 T cell receptor beta chains from a single sample sequenced in a study of shared clonotypes between healthy human individuals. Only in-frame clones appear in the TCRdb table, and some are missing; sequencing was by immunoSEQ multiplex PCR. The sample has around 430,000 clones, roughly 80% seen once. Sample: PBMCs. These receptors were collected from a woman between 35 and 50 years old in good health. Some clones in this sample may be carry-over from other donors' samples.

This chain uses TRBV4-2 with TRBJ1-6, with D unclear. CDR3 size: 17 residues. CDR1 LGHNA and CDR2 YNFKEQ come from the germline V gene. V lost 0 bases to trimming and J lost 0 bases, with 9 bases between them. CDR3 protein: CASSQEGLSSYNSPLHF. The CDR3 DNA follows: TGTGCCAGCAGCCAAGAAGGACTGAGCTCCTATAATTCACCCCTCCACTTT.

The genes are TRBV10-2 and TRBJ1-5; D is unresolved. V lost 3 bases and J 2 bases, leaving 8 bases between the germline ends. The length of the CDR3 is 14 residues. Germline loops: CDR1 WSHSY, CDR2 SAAADI. In nucleotides, the CDR3 is TGCGCCAGCAGTGAATTGATGGGCAATCAGCCCCAGCATTTT. Translated, it gives CASSELMGNQPQHF.

This clone has more than one count but fewer than ten. The rearrangement links TRBV19 to TRBJ2-7, with D possibly being TRBD1 or TRBD2 (5 bases each). V lost 7 bases and J lost 2, with 18 bases in between. The CDR3 runs to 15 residues. Germline loops: CDR1 LNHDA, CDR2 SQIVND (reference sequence). The DNA for the CDR3 is TGTGCCAGTAAATTCGGGGCAGTCGGTACCTACGAGCAGTACTTC. This gives the protein CASKFGAVGTYEQYF.

This CDR3 is CAWRGDHGTLRPYEQYF. In DNA, the CDR3 is TGTGCCTGGAGGGGGGACCACGGGACGTTAAGACCCTACGAGCAGTACTTC. The chain recombines TRBV30 with TRBJ2-7; D is possibly TRBD1 or TRBD2 (5 bases each). From germline, CDR1 is GTSNPN and CDR2 SVGIG (reference sequence). The CDR3 consists of 17 residues. V lost 3 bases, J lost 2 bases, and 23 bases lay in between.

J is TRBJ1-6 and V is TRBV14, with 7 bases matching TRBD1. Germline lookup yields CDR1 SGHDN and CDR2 FVKESK. After removal of 0 bases from V and 9 bases from J, the junction contained 5 bases not matched to a gene. There are 15 residues in the CDR3. CDR3 DNA sequence: TGTGCCAGCAGCCAAGAACTCGCAGGGGGTTCACCCCTCCACTTT. Its protein is CASSQELAGGSPLHF.

The V and J genes are TRBV4-2 and TRBJ2-2; D unclear. The CDR3 length is 15 residues. The germline V gene encodes CDR1 LGHNA and CDR2 YNFKEQ. V lost 3 bases and J lost 7, with 15 bases in between. The CDR3 DNA follows: TGTGCCAGCAGCCACTGGCGGACCAGAGACGGGGAGCTGTTTTTT. Translating gives CASSHWRTRDGELFF.

This clone was seen just once. The chain recombines TRBV18 with TRBJ2-7; perhaps TRBD2 as D (5 bases). Per the germline V gene, CDR1 is KGHSH and CDR2 is LQKENI. The V gene lost 6 bases and the J gene lost 5 bases, with 17 bases spanning the gap. The CDR3 is 14 amino acids. CDR3 loop: CASSPRTGPDEQYF. The CDR3, as DNA: TGTGCCAGCTCCCCCAGGACTGGTCCTGACGAGCAGTACTTC.

The V call is TRBV5-1, the J call TRBJ2-3, with D possibly being TRBD2 (6 bases). Germline V gene lookup returns CDR1 SGHRS and CDR2 YFSETQ. The CDR3 sequence is 12 residues long. The V end was cut by 4 bases, the J end by 7 bases, with 10 bases between. The CDR3 coding sequence is TGCGCCAGCAGCAGGCGGGATAATACGCAGTATTTT. Translation gives CASSRRDNTQYF. Together with reference TRBV5-1 and TRBJ2-3, the CDR3 gives the full variable domain: KAGVTQTPRYLIKTRGQQVTLSCSPISGHRSVSWYQQTPGQGLQFLFEYFSETQRNKGNFPGRFSGRQFSNSRSEMNVSTLELGDSALYLCASSRRDNTQYFGPGTRLTVL.

V is TRBV28 and J is TRBJ2-1; D is possibly TRBD2 (5 bases). The CDR3 is 15 residues long. Trimming removed 3 bases from V and 1 base from J, with 10 bases in between. CDR1 is MDHEN and CDR2 is SYDVKM in the germline V gene. CDR3 sequence reads: CASSFASRSYNEQFF. In nucleotides, the CDR3 is TGTGCCAGCAGTTTCGCTAGCCGGTCCTACAATGAGCAGTTCTTC. The whole variable domain, filled in from reference TRBV28 and TRBJ2-1, reads DVKVTQSSRYLVKRTGEKVFLECVQDMDHENMFWYRQDPGLGLRLIYFSYDVKMKEKGDIPEGYSVSREKKERFSLILESASTNQTSMYLCASSFASRSYNEQFFGPGTRLTVL.

J is TRBJ2-2 and V is TRBV7-2; D ambiguous. With 1 base removed from V and 4 bases from J, the gap between germline ends came to 13 bases. The CDR3 has 16 residues. Germline V CDR1 and CDR2: SGHTA, FQGNSA. CDR3 bases: TGTGCCAGCAGCTTAGAACCTGGACGGGCCACCGGGGAGCTGTTTTTT. It yields the protein CASSLEPGRATGELFF.

The chain links TRBV5-1 to TRBJ1-5, with 7 bases lining up with TRBD1. Germline loops: CDR1 SGHRS, CDR2 YFSETQ. Losses at the gene ends were 0 bases for V and 5 bases for J; bases not matched to a gene: 5. This CDR3 has 15 residues. In nucleotides, the CDR3 is TGCGCCAGCAGCTTGGAACCTGACAGGGATCAGCCCCAGCATTTT. Its protein is CASSLEPDRDQPQHF.

This clone was recorded at least ten times. J is TRBJ1-4 and V is TRBV11-2, with D possibly TRBD1 on 6 matching bases. With 1 base removed from V and 2 bases from J, the gap between germline ends came to 8 bases. CDR1 and CDR2 from the germline V gene are SGHAT and FQNNGV. This CDR3 region has 15 residues. In DNA, the CDR3 is TGTGCCAGCAGCTTAGCGGGGGCGACTAATGAAAAACTGTTTTTT. Its translation: CASSLAGATNEKLFF. The whole variable domain, remainder taken from reference TRBV11-2 and TRBJ1-4, is EAGVAQSPRYKIIEKRQSVAFWCNPISGHATLYWYQQILGQGPKLLIQFQNNGVVDDSQLPKDRFSAERLKGVDSTLKIQPAKLEDSAVYLCASSLAGATNEKLFFGSGTQLSVL.

The chain recombines TRBV7-9 with TRBJ2-1, with D hard to call. V was clipped by 4 bases and J by 6 bases, with 10 bases between them. Germline loops: CDR1 SEHNR, CDR2 FQNEAQ (reference sequence). The CDR3 runs 13 residues. The CDR3 bases are TGTGCCAGCAGCTCAGGCGGAGCCAATGAGCAGTTCTTC. This codes for CASSSGGANEQFF.

The sample holds one count of this clone. The chain has TRBV7-2 and TRBJ2-7; tentative D call: TRBD1 (5 bases). CDR3 size: 12 residues. V shed 5 bases and J shed 5 bases, with 10 bases lying between them. Looked up from germline, CDR1 is SGHTA and CDR2 is FQGNSA. This chain's CDR3 is CASSVDRDEQYF. CDR3 DNA sequence: TGTGCCAGCAGCGTAGACAGAGACGAGCAGTACTTC.

There are many counts of this clone. The rearrangement links TRBV7-9 to TRBJ1-1, with 11 nucleotides matching TRBD1. V was clipped by 5 bases and J by 14 bases; unmatched bases: 7. Looked up from germline, CDR1 is SEHNR and CDR2 is FQNEAQ (reference sequence). The CDR3 covers 12 residues. CDR3 sequence reads: CASSPDRGQWFF. Here the CDR3 DNA reads TGTGCCAGCAGCCCGGACAGGGGGCAATGGTTCTTT. The full variable domain, rest sourced from reference TRBV7-9 and TRBJ1-1, is DTGVSQNPRHKITKRGQNVTFRCDPISEHNRLYWYRQTLGQGPEFLTYFQNEAQLEKSRLLSDRFSAERPKGSFSTLEIQRTEQGDSAMYLCASSPDRGQWFFGQGTRLTVV.

The gene calls are TRBV27 and TRBJ2-7; TRBD1 matches at 7 bases. This CDR3 contains 14 residues. The V and J ends lost 5 bases and 2 bases, in that order; junction bases with no gene match: 6. Germline values: CDR1 MNHEY, CDR2 SMNVEV (reference sequence). The CDR3 nucleotides read TGTGCCAGCAGTATCCGGGACAGTGCCTACGAGCAGTACTTC. The encoded protein is CASSIRDSAYEQYF.

The V gene is TRBV28, the J gene TRBJ2-2, with 7 nucleotides matching TRBD1. V shed 6 bases, J shed 6 bases, and the junction held 7 bases outside the gene matches. This CDR3 has 14 residues. The germline V gene has CDR1 MDHEN and CDR2 SYDVKM. The CDR3 bases are TGTGCCAGCAGAAATTCACAGGGGCCCGGGGAGCTGTTTTTT. It yields the protein CASRNSQGPGELFF.

The chain couples TRBV30 to TRBJ1-1; D is unclear. The CDR3 contains 15 residues. The ends were cut back, 4 bases at V and 2 bases at J, with 17 bases in the middle. The germline CDR1 and CDR2 sequences are GTSNPN and SVGIG (reference sequence). The CDR3 sequence is CAWKQPGNSNTEAFF. CDR3 nucleotide sequence: TGTGCCTGGAAACAGCCGGGGAACTCCAACACTGAAGCTTTCTTT.